Listed here is a single T cell receptor beta chain. The data were taken from a study of blood T cell repertoires in COVID-19. TCRdb's table, derived via immunoSEQ multiplex PCR, lists solely in-frame clones and lacks some. This sample carries 130,000 to 150,000 clones, around 80% of them seen once, and the ten largest clones take approximately 13%. The CDR3 is 14 amino acids. V was clipped by 2 bases and J by 5 bases, with 10 bases between them. Per the germline V gene, CDR1 is SGHRS and CDR2 is YFSETQ. The sequenced sample consisted of peripheral blood. The V call is TRBV5-1, the J call TRBJ2-2, with D hard to call. The TCR sequence derives from a man between 60 and 75 years old with active or convalescent COVID-19. CDR3 nucleotides: TGCGCCAGCAGCTTCTCAGGATCAACCGGGGAGCTGTTTTTT. It specifies CASSFSGSTGELFF. Together with reference TRBV5-1 and TRBJ2-2, the CDR3 gives the full variable domain: KAGVTQTPRYLIKTRGQQVTLSCSPISGHRSVSWYQQTPGQGLQFLFEYFSETQRNKGNFPGRFSGRQFSNSRSEMNVSTLELGDSALYLCASSFSGSTGELFFGEGSRLTVL.